The rows below give T cell receptor beta chains drawn from one sample of a study of blood T cell repertoires in COVID-19. The table came from immunoSEQ multiplex PCR; TCRdb's copy has only in-frame clones and leaves some out. The sample records 20,000 to 25,000 clones, roughly 80% being singletons. The material sequenced was peripheral blood. The origin of the receptors is a man in his 60s with active COVID-19. Each CDR3 is given with its conserved first and last residue. A D gene is named only where the DNA matches it firmly. Expanded clones get a size class; other rows say once, few or many, or leave the size out.

j_call clone_size v_call d_call cdr3_nt cdr3_aa
TRBJ2-7 medium-sized TRBV28 NA TGTGCCAGCAGTTTATTAGCAGGGGCCTACGAGCAGTACTTC CASSLLAGAYEQYF
TRBJ1-3 NA TRBV19 TRBD1 TGTGCCAGTAGGGGGGTCCGGACAGGAGGTGGAAACACCATATATTTT CASRGVRTGGGNTIYF
TRBJ2-1 few TRBV7-8 TRBD1 TGTGCCAGCAGCTTGGGGACAGGTCGGAATGAGCAGTTCTTC CASSLGTGRNEQFF
TRBJ2-1 NA TRBV7-7 NA TGTGCTAGCAGCTTAGCGCTGGGAGCGAATGAGCAGTTCTTC CASSLALGANEQFF
TRBJ2-1 few TRBV27 TRBD2 TGTGCCAGCAGCTCGGGAGGACCCTACAATGAGCAGTTCTTC CASSSGGPYNEQFF
TRBJ2-7 NA TRBV27 NA TGTGCCAGCGGCAGGGGCTCCCACGAGCAGTACTTC CASGRGSHEQYF
TRBJ2-2 NA TRBV11-3 TRBD2 TGTGCCAGCAGCTTAAGGCCGGGACTAGCTACCGAGGGGACCGGGGAGCTGTTTTTT CASSLRPGLATEGTGELFF
TRBJ2-2 NA TRBV5-4 TRBD2 TGTGCCAGCAGCCTCCCAGCGGGATCCGGGGAGCTGTTTTTT CASSLPAGSGELFF
TRBJ2-7 few TRBV19 TRBD2 TGTGCCAGTAGTAGCTTTGGCGGGAGGGTTCCCTACGAGCAGTACTTC CASSSFGGRVPYEQYF
TRBJ1-2 few TRBV3-1/TRBV3-2 NA TGTGCCAGCAGCCAAGGGGGAGGTCACTATGGCTACACCTTC CASSQGGGHYGYTF
TRBJ2-1 NA TRBV3-1/TRBV3-2 TRBD2 TGTGCCAGCAGCCAAGAGGGGAGCGGGAGTCCTTTCTTC CASSQEGSGSPFF
TRBJ2-2 NA TRBV27 NA TGTGCCAGCAGTCCATCGGGGACCGGGGAGCTGTTTTTT CASSPSGTGELFF
TRBJ2-1 NA TRBV5-8 TRBD2 TGTGCCAGCAGCGATGTTCTACTAGCGGGAGTTTCCTACAATGAGCAGTTCTTC CASSDVLLAGVSYNEQFF
TRBJ2-7 NA TRBV18 TRBD1 TGTGCCAGCTCCCCAATAGGCACAGGGGTGGGCGAGCAGTACTTC CASSPIGTGVGEQYF
TRBJ2-1 NA TRBV5-4 TRBD1 TGTGCCAGCAGCGGGACAGGGGGATATATCAATGAGCAGTTCTTC CASSGTGGYINEQFF
TRBJ1-5 NA TRBV7-3 NA TGTGCCAGCAGCTTAATCTGGGGGCTCCCGGCCCAGCATTTT CASSLIWGLPAQHF
TRBJ2-1 NA TRBV11-2 NA TGTGCCAGCAGCCAGTACGGGAGCTCCTACAATGAGCAGTTCTTC CASSQYGSSYNEQFF
TRBJ2-2 NA TRBV11-2 NA TGTGCCAGCAGCTTAGATAATTCCAGGGGTAACACCGGGGAGCTGTTTTTT CASSLDNSRGNTGELFF
TRBJ2-7 NA TRBV27 NA TGTGCCAGCAGTTTATCGACAGGAAGGGTTCACGAGCAGTACTTC CASSLSTGRVHEQYF
TRBJ2-1 NA TRBV5-6 TRBD2 TGTGCCAGCAGCTTGTTAGCGGGAACGGACAATGAGCAGTTCTTC CASSLLAGTDNEQFF
TRBJ1-1 NA TRBV19 NA TGTGCCAGTAGTAATAGGGGCACTGAAGCTTTCTTT CASSNRGTEAFF
TRBJ2-3 NA TRBV25-1 NA TGTGCCAGCAGTGAACCCGGCACAGATACGCAGTATTTT CASSEPGTDTQYF
TRBJ2-3 NA TRBV6-5 NA TGTGCCAGCAGTTACCGGGGGGATACGCAGTATTTT CASSYRGDTQYF
TRBJ2-1 NA TRBV28 TRBD2 TGTGCCAGCAGTCATAGCGGGAGTATCAATGAGCAGTTCTTC CASSHSGSINEQFF
TRBJ2-1 NA TRBV6-2/TRBV6-3 TRBD2 TGTGCCAGCAGTTACGCCGAGGTAGCGGGAGGGCCCTCCTACAATGAGCAGTTCTTC CASSYAEVAGGPSYNEQFF
TRBJ2-1 NA TRBV7-2 NA TGTGCCATGCAGGGTGTACCTTACAATGAGCAGTTCTTC CAMQGVPYNEQFF
TRBJ2-3 NA TRBV5-5 TRBD1 TGTGCCAGCAGCTTTTCACCAGGAACAGGGGGGACAGATACGCAGTATTTT CASSFSPGTGGTDTQYF
TRBJ2-1 NA TRBV7-2 TRBD2 TGTGCCAGCACCGCGGTGGGACTAGCGGGAGATGAGCAGTTCTTC CASTAVGLAGDEQFF
TRBJ2-5 NA TRBV19 TRBD1 TGTGCCAGTAGTACCTCGACAGGGATTGGAGAGACCCAGTACTTC CASSTSTGIGETQYF
TRBJ1-1 once TRBV29-1 NA TGCAGCGCCGGAACAGCGAACACTGAAGCTTTCTTT CSAGTANTEAFF
TRBJ2-5 NA TRBV30 TRBD2 TGTGCCTGTAGCGGGAGGGCGCGAGAGACCCAGTACTTC CACSGRARETQYF
TRBJ1-2 few TRBV6-5 NA TGTGCCAGCAAGGGGAGCGGGGCCTATGGCTACACCTTC CASKGSGAYGYTF
TRBJ2-2 NA TRBV7-2 TRBD2 TGTGCCAGCAGCGCGCTAGCGGCGAACACCGGGGAGCTGTTTTTT CASSALAANTGELFF
TRBJ2-5 NA TRBV7-3 TRBD1 TGTGCCAGCAGCTTCAACAGGGGAGAGACCCAGTACTTC CASSFNRGETQYF
TRBJ1-6 NA TRBV19 NA TGTGCCAGTAGTGGGAGTTTGACAGGCGTCTATAATTCACCCCTCCACTTT CASSGSLTGVYNSPLHF
TRBJ2-2 NA TRBV29-1 TRBD2 TGCAGCGGCCTGGGACTAGCGGAAAACACCGGGGAGCTGTTTTTT CSGLGLAENTGELFF
TRBJ1-2 once TRBV30 NA TGTGCCTGGAGTGTCAAGAGCGGGGCGGGAACCCGAAGTGGCTACACCTTC CAWSVKSGAGTRSGYTF
TRBJ2-3 NA TRBV10-3 NA TGTGCCATCAAATCAGGGGCTAGCACAGATACGCAGTATTTT CAIKSGASTDTQYF
TRBJ1-6 once TRBV30 TRBD1 TGTGCCGGGGACAGGGGCTCCTATAATTCACCCCTCCACTTT CAGDRGSYNSPLHF
TRBJ2-1 NA TRBV24-1 TRBD2 TGTGCCACCAGTCGAGCGTTGGGCAGCGGGAGCTCCTACAATGAGCAGTTCTTC CATSRALGSGSSYNEQFF
TRBJ2-3 NA TRBV7-2 NA TGTGCCAGCAGCTTAGGGCTCACCAGTGGTACGCAGTATTTT CASSLGLTSGTQYF
TRBJ1-3 NA TRBV27 NA TGTGCCAGCAGTCCGGGGGATGCCGACACCATATATTTT CASSPGDADTIYF
TRBJ2-3 once TRBV6-5 NA TGTGCCAGCAGTTACTCGGGGCTGAATACGCAGTATTTT CASSYSGLNTQYF
TRBJ2-2 NA TRBV11-2 NA TGTGCCAGCAGCCCTAGGTCTGGATCGAACACCGGGGAGCTGTTTTTT CASSPRSGSNTGELFF
TRBJ1-1 once TRBV30 NA TGTGCCTGGAGCTTGGGGGGGAACACTGAAGCTTTCTTT CAWSLGGNTEAFF
TRBJ2-1 NA TRBV12-5 TRBD1 TGTGCTAGTGGTTTGCCAGCGGACAGGTCCTCCAATGAGCAGTTCTTC CASGLPADRSSNEQFF
TRBJ1-1 NA TRBV27 NA TGTGCCAGCAGTTTGGGAGGGGGTGGAGGTAACACTGAAGCTTTCTTT CASSLGGGGGNTEAFF
TRBJ2-1 NA TRBV10-3 TRBD2 TGTGCCATCAGTGATCCCCCTAGCGGGCTCGATGAGCAGTTCTTC CAISDPPSGLDEQFF
TRBJ2-7 NA TRBV3-1/TRBV3-2 NA TGTGCCAGCAGCCAAGATATCCCTTCCCACGAGCAGTACTTC CASSQDIPSHEQYF
TRBJ2-1 once TRBV6-6 TRBD2 TGTGCCAGCAGTCCGACTAGCGGGAGATTCAATGAGCAGTTCTTC CASSPTSGRFNEQFF
TRBJ2-7 NA TRBV5-1 TRBD2 TGCGCCAGCAGCTTGGGAGCGGGAGGCCGATCTTCCTACGAGCAGTACTTC CASSLGAGGRSSYEQYF
TRBJ2-7 NA TRBV7-6 NA TGTGCCAGCAGCTCGTTTAGCTACGAGCAGTACTTC CASSSFSYEQYF
TRBJ2-7 NA TRBV5-1 TRBD1 TGCGCCAGCAGCTGGGCCCCACCGGGACAGCTACCCGGACGGTACGAGCAGTACTTC CASSWAPPGQLPGRYEQYF
TRBJ2-7 NA TRBV6-5 NA TGTGCCAGCAGTTACGGACAGTTCAACGAGCAGTACTTC CASSYGQFNEQYF
TRBJ2-2 NA TRBV18 NA TGTGCCAGCTCACCTAGGAGGGACGGGGAGCTGTTTTTT CASSPRRDGELFF
TRBJ2-3 NA TRBV2 TRBD2 TGTGCCAGCAGTGACCCTAGCGGGAGGACAGATACGCAGTATTTT CASSDPSGRTDTQYF
TRBJ1-5 few TRBV5-6 TRBD1 TGTGCCAGCAGCCCCCGACAGGGCGGGTGGAGTCAGCCCCAGCATTTT CASSPRQGGWSQPQHF
TRBJ1-5 NA TRBV27 TRBD1 TGTGCCAGCAGTTCTGGGACAGGGTTGGGTTCCAATCAGCCCCAGCATTTT CASSSGTGLGSNQPQHF